This TCR beta chain was profiled in a study of siplizumab effects on memory and regulatory T cells. Study-level findings and limits: Greater diversity than memory cells seemed evident in naive T cells, which also appeared to be major alloresponse contributors.

Per sample, the assay covered about 9.5 x 10^4 TCR templates. Clones were sequenced by immunoSEQ multiplex PCR, and TCRdb holds only the in-frame ones, with some missing. The sample includes about 91,000 clones, over 85% of them seen just once. As to this clone: Its cognate antigen is unknown.

The CDR3 contains 15 residues. V lost 3 bases, J lost 2 bases, and 12 bases lay in between. CDR1 and CDR2 from the germline V gene are MNHNS and SASEGT. The rearrangement joins TRBV6-1 to TRBJ2-3; D is unresolved. This sequence originates from a human donor in good health. Sequenced: CD8+ T cells sorted from blood. CDR3 DNA sequence: TGTGCCAGCAGTGATATGACATTTCCCACAGATACGCAGTATTTT. Translation: CASSDMTFPTDTQYF.